Following are 29 T cell receptor beta chains from one sample sequenced in a study of cytomegalovirus exposure and HLA in healthy donors. The PCR employed 60 Vbeta primers together with 13 Jbeta primers. Method: immunoSEQ multiplex PCR; TCRdb's copy keeps in-frame clones and lacks some. The data hold 150,000 to 200,000 clones, with 81% observed a single time. Specimen: PBMCs. These TCRs come from a woman in her late teens or twenties in good health and CMV-seropositive.

The genes are TRBV13 and TRBJ2-1, with D perhaps matching TRBD1 (6 bases). V lost 6 bases, J lost 10 bases, and 10 bases lay in between. Per germline, CDR1 PRHDT and CDR2 FYEKMQ (reference sequence). The CDR3 runs 11 residues. CDR3 in DNA: TGTGCCAGCAGAGGGGGTACGGAGCAGTTCTTC. It translates to CASRGGTEQFF.

The chain joins TRBV27 to TRBJ1-4; D call uncertain. V lost 7 bases and J lost 0, with 15 bases in between. CDR1 and CDR2 from the germline V gene are MNHEY and SMNVEV (reference sequence). The CDR3 extends over 16 amino acids. The CDR3 loop reads CASTTFLTATNEKLFF. CDR3 DNA sequence: TGTGCCAGCACCACCTTTTTAACTGCAACTAATGAAAAACTGTTTTTT.

CDR3: CASSLPAGGSGGTDTQYF. CDR3 bases: TGTGCCAGCAGCTTGCCAGCGGGGGGATCGGGAGGCACAGATACGCAGTATTTT. The rearrangement uses TRBV5-4 and TRBJ2-3; 9 bases are shared with TRBD2. This CDR3 has 18 amino acids. Germline values: CDR1 SGHNT, CDR2 YYREEE (reference sequence). V lost 1 base to trimming and J lost 1 base; unmatched junction nucleotides: 10.

Of note for this clone: The sample holds other DNA sequences that translate to the same CDR3. CDR3 bases: TGTGCCAGCAGCTTGGTGTCTGGGGGCGAGACCCAGTACTTC. Residues: CASSLVSGGETQYF. The genes are TRBV5-4 and TRBJ2-5, with D tentatively TRBD1 (6 bases). The germline V gene encodes CDR1 SGHNT and CDR2 YYREEE (reference sequence). Trimming took off 0 bases at V and 5 bases at J, with 11 bases between the two ends. This CDR3 has 14 amino acids. Full variable domain (rest looked up from reference TRBV5-4 and TRBJ2-5): ETGVTQSPTHLIKTRGQQVTLRCSSQSGHNTVSWYQQALGQGPQFIFQYYREEENGRGNFPPRFSGLQFPNYSSELNVNALELDDSALYLCASSLVSGGETQYFGPGTRLLVL.

V gene TRBV21-1 combines with J gene TRBJ1-3; TRBD1 reflects the table's D call only, with no check against the DNA. TRBV21-1 has pseudogene status. The CDR3 has 16 residues. In nucleotides, the CDR3 is TGTGCCAGCAGCTGTGGGCAGGGCTACTCTGGAAACACCATATATTTT. Translation gives CASSCGQGYSGNTIYF.

The chain combines TRBV7-2 with TRBJ2-1; the match to TRBD1 covers 7 bases. The CDR3 is made up of 15 amino acids. CDR1 and CDR2 from the germline V gene are SGHTA and FQGNSA. The V segment lost 2 bases and the J segment 8 bases; nucleotides outside the gene matches: 9. The CDR3 DNA is TGTGCCAGCAGCTTAACGACAGGGAATTGGGATGAGCAGTTCTTC. Protein: CASSLTTGNWDEQFF.

The sample holds one count of this clone. The CDR3 region is CASSLRQGASGELFF. As DNA, the CDR3 is TGTGCCAGCAGCTTGAGGCAGGGGGCCAGCGGGGAGCTGTTTTTT. The chain has TRBV5-4 and TRBJ2-2, with 8 bases lining up with TRBD1. The CDR3 consists of 15 residues. Germline V gives CDR1 SGHNT, CDR2 YYREEE (reference sequence). With 1 base clipped from V and 7 bases from J, the junction kept 6 bases outside the gene matches.

This clone was observed a single time. The chain uses TRBV30 and TRBJ1-1; 8 positions match TRBD1. The germline gives CDR1 GTSNPN, CDR2 SVGIG (reference sequence). The CDR3 contains 15 residues. The V segment lost 5 bases and the J segment 4 bases; nucleotides outside the gene matches: 12. DNA for the CDR3: TGTGCCTGGGGGACAGGCAACGTAGGGGGCACTGAAGCTTTCTTT. It is translated as CAWGTGNVGGTEAFF.

The chain couples TRBV5-4 to TRBJ2-1, with TRBD2 identical over 9 bases. After removal of 4 bases from V and 9 bases from J, the junction contained 11 bases not matched to a gene. From germline, CDR1 is SGHNT and CDR2 YYREEE (reference sequence). The CDR3 loop spans 15 amino acids. CDR3: CASSSSGGPTGEQFF. In nucleotides, the CDR3 is TGTGCCAGCAGCAGCAGCGGGGGGCCGACGGGTGAGCAGTTCTTC.

The V and J genes are TRBV18 and TRBJ2-7; 11 nucleotides agree with TRBD1. With 3 bases clipped from V and 4 bases from J, the junction kept 11 bases outside the gene matches. This CDR3 comprises 17 residues. The germline CDR1 and CDR2 sequences are KGHSH and LQKENI. In nucleotides, the CDR3 is TGTGCCAGCTCACCGACGAATCCGGGACAGGGGGGGTACGAGCAGTACTTC. This sequence encodes CASSPTNPGQGGYEQYF.

The chain uses TRBV28 and TRBJ1-4; no clear D gene. V lost 3 bases, J lost 7 bases, and 9 bases lay in between. Germline CDR1 reads MDHEN; CDR2 reads SYDVKM. This CDR3 spans 13 amino acids. CDR3 region: CASSLGGSEKLFF. CDR3 nucleotides: TGTGCCAGCAGTTTGGGAGGGAGTGAAAAACTGTTTTTT.

V is TRBV5-1 and J is TRBJ1-6; D uncertain. Germline values: CDR1 SGHRS, CDR2 YFSETQ. The CDR3 runs 16 residues. Trimming removed 2 bases from V and 0 bases from J, with 9 bases in between. Here the CDR3 reads CASSLVASSYNSPLHF. CDR3 DNA: TGCGCCAGCAGCTTAGTAGCGAGCTCCTATAATTCACCCCTCCACTTT.

The rearrangement uses TRBV7-9 and TRBJ2-7, with 9 bases matching TRBD1. The germline gives CDR1 SEHNR, CDR2 FQNEAQ (reference sequence). The V segment lost 5 bases and the J segment 3 bases; nucleotides outside the gene matches: 20. The CDR3 extends over 19 amino acids. In nucleotides, the CDR3 is TGTGCCAGCAGCCCCAGGCGCGTGGGACAGGGATCTCAGGGCTACGAGCAGTACTTC. It codes for CASSPRRVGQGSQGYEQYF.

The chain joins TRBV27 to TRBJ1-5, with TRBD1 matching over 7 bases. Germline V gene data show CDR1 as MNHEY and CDR2 as SMNVEV (reference sequence). This CDR3 contains 19 residues. V lost 4 bases to trimming and J lost 9 bases; unmatched junction nucleotides: 24. The CDR3 sequence: CASSSYQGPGQQNSRPQHF. The CDR3 nucleotides are TGTGCCAGCAGTTCCTACCAAGGACCGGGACAGCAAAACTCAAGGCCCCAGCATTTT.

V and J are TRBV5-1 and TRBJ2-3; 9 bases agree with TRBD1. V shed 7 bases and J 7 bases; nucleotides not matched to a gene: 13. CDR3 length: 15 residues. Per the germline V gene, CDR1 is SGHRS and CDR2 is YFSETQ. CDR3 nucleotide sequence: TGCGCCAGCCGATCACAGGGGGCGACCCTTTATACGCAGTATTTT. Protein: CASRSQGATLYTQYF.

The J gene is TRBJ2-2, the V gene TRBV6-6, with TRBD1 identical over 8 bases. The CDR3 has 15 amino acids. The junction had 8 bases not matched to a gene; V was cut back by 7 bases and J by 4 bases. CDR1 is MNHNY, CDR2 SVGAGI, per germline (reference sequence). In DNA, the CDR3 is TGTGCCAGCAACAGACGGACAGGGAGCACCGGGGAGCTGTTTTTT. This translates into CASNRRTGSTGELFF.

V gene TRBV23-1 combines with J gene TRBJ1-2; 11 bases fit TRBD1. TRBV23-1 falls under the ORF class, with uncertain function. This CDR3 comprises 15 residues. V shed 1 base and J 7 bases; nucleotides not matched to a gene: 5. DNA for the CDR3: TGCGCCAGCAGTCAATTGCCCGGACAGGGGGCTGGCTACACCTTC. Translated, it gives CASSQLPGQGAGYTF.

The rearrangement links TRBV6-5 to TRBJ2-2; 11 nucleotides match TRBD2. CDR3 length equals 14 residues. After removal of 5 bases from V and 5 bases from J, the junction contained 1 base not matched to a gene. From germline, CDR1 is MNHEY and CDR2 SVGAGI. The CDR3 region is CASSLAGGTGELFF. Written as DNA, the CDR3 is TGTGCCAGCAGTCTAGCGGGGGGAACCGGGGAGCTGTTTTTT.

The chain employs TRBV27 and TRBJ2-7; 7 nucleotides agree with TRBD1. Per germline, CDR1 MNHEY and CDR2 SMNVEV (reference sequence). The V and J ends lost 2 bases and 5 bases, in that order; junction bases with no gene match: 6. The CDR3 has 14 residues. CDR3 coding DNA: TGTGCCAGCAGTTTAAGGGGGCGCGTCCACGAGCAGTACTTC. This gives the protein CASSLRGRVHEQYF.

The chain uses TRBV5-5 and TRBJ1-2; D is undetermined. V was trimmed by 0 bases and J by 2 bases, leaving 11 bases between them. The CDR3 runs 15 residues. Germline lookup yields CDR1 SGHKS and CDR2 YYEKEE (reference sequence). DNA of the CDR3: TGTGCCAGCAGCTTGGAACCGCTGGCCAACTATGGCTACACCTTC. Translating it yields CASSLEPLANYGYTF.

This chain uses TRBV5-4 with TRBJ2-1, with TRBD1 matching over 7 bases. This CDR3 is built from 14 residues. Germline loops: CDR1 SGHNT, CDR2 YYREEE (reference sequence). V dropped 4 bases and J dropped 7; count of bases not matched to a gene: 8. This CDR3 reads CASSRTGDWNEQFF. CDR3 DNA: TGTGCCAGCAGCCGGACAGGAGATTGGAATGAGCAGTTCTTC.

This clone was picked up a small number of times. The rearrangement joins TRBV6-1 to TRBJ2-3; TRBD2 might be the D (6 bases). The V end lost 5 bases, the J end lost 4 bases, and 13 bases lay between the germline ends. CDR3 length: 14 residues. Looked up from germline, CDR1 is MNHNS and CDR2 is SASEGT. CDR3 residues: CASSLDRGSDTQYF. The CDR3 DNA reads TGTGCCAGCAGTCTGGACCGGGGGTCAGATACGCAGTATTTT.

This chain links TRBV4-1 with TRBJ2-5; 8 nucleotides match TRBD1. The CDR3 runs 14 residues. Germline CDR1 MGHRA, CDR2 YSYEKL. V shed 1 base and J 4 bases; nucleotides not matched to a gene: 2. CDR3 amino acids: CASSQGQGPETQYF. CDR3 DNA sequence: TGCGCCAGCAGCCAAGGACAGGGGCCAGAGACCCAGTACTTC.

The chain couples TRBV18 to TRBJ1-2, with a weak D call TRBD1 (6 bases). CDR3 size: 19 residues. V was shortened by 3 bases and J by 2 bases, with 25 bases between the two germline ends. CDR1 and CDR2 (germline): KGHSH, LQKENI. CDR3 protein: CASSPTLHIPGVSNYGYTF. CDR3 coding DNA: TGTGCCAGCTCACCCACGCTTCACATCCCAGGGGTCTCAAACTATGGCTACACCTTC.

This clone turned up a few times. The germline gene is not matched at one end of the junction; a read error may be the cause. The chain combines TRBV7-7 with TRBJ2-2; D is undetermined. CDR3 size: 18 residues. CDR1 is SSHAT, CDR2 FNYEAQ, per germline (reference sequence). CDR3 sequence (DNA): TGTGCTAGCAGTCCATCGGCTTTGGGTACAGTGAACACCGGGGAGCTGTTTTTT. Its translation: CASSPSALGTVNTGELFF.

The J gene is TRBJ2-3, the V gene TRBV10-1; D call uncertain. This CDR3 contains 17 residues. Germline V gene sequence: CDR1 WNHNN, CDR2 SYGVQD (reference sequence). Trimming took off 2 bases at V and 1 base at J, with 16 bases between the two ends. As DNA, the CDR3 is TGCGCCAGCAGTGAGATGTCGGAGTTTAACGGCACAGATACGCAGTATTTT. It translates to CASSEMSEFNGTDTQYF.

This sequence joins TRBV18 and TRBJ1-6; D gene unclear. The CDR3 covers 13 residues. Germline values: CDR1 KGHSH, CDR2 LQKENI. Trimming left V 5 bases short and J 8 bases short, with 10 bases between. The DNA for the CDR3 is TGTGCCAGCTCATCGCACCAGGATTCACCCCTCCACTTT. The encoded protein is CASSSHQDSPLHF.

In DNA form, the CDR3 reads TGTGCCAGCAGCTTTGCGGGGGCGCAAGGTGAGCAGTTCTTC. Encoded protein: CASSFAGAQGEQFF. This chain joins TRBV7-9 and TRBJ2-1, with TRBD2 as a possible D gene (7 bases). The CDR3 has 14 amino acids. CDR1 and CDR2 from the germline V gene are SEHNR and FQNEAQ (reference sequence). The germline V and J ends were trimmed by 3 bases and 9 bases, with 15 bases remaining between them.

This sequence joins TRBV29-1 and TRBJ1-2; D uncertain. CDR3 length equals 14 residues. V was shortened by 4 bases and J by 4 bases, with 16 bases between the two germline ends. Germline V CDR1 and CDR2: SQVTM, ANQGSEA. This chain's CDR3 is CSVAGRGMSYGYTF. CDR3 in DNA: TGCAGCGTTGCCGGACGAGGGATGAGCTATGGCTACACCTTC.